This TCR beta chain was sequenced during a study of immune cell composition in non-small cell lung cancer. The CDR3 loop spans 15 amino acids. The ends lost 0 bases at V and 7 bases at J; junction bases unmatched: 9. Germline CDR1 is SQVTM and CDR2 is ANQGSEA. A word on this clone: Its antigen is unknown.

Method: immunoSEQ multiplex PCR; TCRdb's copy keeps in-frame clones and lacks some. This table holds 5,600 or so clones, around 80% found once. Whole-study findings and limits: Lung squamous cell carcinoma tumours had significantly higher top 10 clone scores and productive clonality than lung adenocarcinoma.

The chain carries TRBV29-1 and TRBJ1-2, with 9 bases fitting TRBD1. The receptor's source is a human donor with non-small cell lung cancer. Specimen: lung tumor tissue. The CDR3 sequence: CSVEERNRGHFGYTF. In DNA form, the CDR3 reads TGCAGCGTTGAAGAGCGGAACAGGGGGCATTTTGGCTACACCTTC.